This section outlines one T cell receptor (beta chain) sequence together with its context. Trimming shortened V by 4 bases and J by 4 bases, and 8 bases separated the two germline ends. The germline CDR1 and CDR2 sequences are ENHRY and SYGVKD. This CDR3 is built from 13 residues. The data were taken from a study of T cells after somatic rescue of genetic block. Clones were read by immunoSEQ multiplex PCR, and TCRdb kept only the in-frame ones, dropping some. In the table there are 45,000 to 55,000 clones, more than 90% of which are singletons. V usage is TRBV10-3 and J usage is TRBJ1-3; D unresolved. This clonotype was sampled from a child under two years old. Sequenced: peripheral blood mononuclear cells (PBMCs). CDR3: CAISATAGNTIYF. CDR3 bases: TGTGCCATCAGTGCCACAGCCGGAAACACCATATATTTT.